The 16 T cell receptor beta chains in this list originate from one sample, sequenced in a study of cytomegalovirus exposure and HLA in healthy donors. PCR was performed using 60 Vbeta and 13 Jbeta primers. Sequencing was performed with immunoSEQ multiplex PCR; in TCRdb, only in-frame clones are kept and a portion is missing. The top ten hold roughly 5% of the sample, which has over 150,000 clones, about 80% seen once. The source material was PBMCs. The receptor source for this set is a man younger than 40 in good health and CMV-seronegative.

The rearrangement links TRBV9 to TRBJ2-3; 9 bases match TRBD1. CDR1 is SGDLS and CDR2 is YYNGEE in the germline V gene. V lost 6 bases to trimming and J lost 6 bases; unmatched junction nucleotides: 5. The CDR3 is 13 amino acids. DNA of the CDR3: TGTGCCAGCACCGGGACAGGGCCCGATACGCAGTATTTT. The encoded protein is CASTGTGPDTQYF. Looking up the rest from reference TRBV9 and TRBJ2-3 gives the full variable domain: DSGVTQTPKHLITATGQRVTLRCSPRSGDLSVYWYQQSLDQGLQFLIQYYNGEERAKGNILERFSAQQFPDLHSELNLSSLELGDSALYFCASTGTGPDTQYFGPGTRLTVL.

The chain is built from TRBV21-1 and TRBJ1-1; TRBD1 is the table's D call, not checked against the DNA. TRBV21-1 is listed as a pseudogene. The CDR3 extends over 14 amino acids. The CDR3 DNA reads TGTGCCAGCTTTAAGGGGGAACGGAACACTGAAGCTTTCTTT. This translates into CASFKGERNTEAFF.

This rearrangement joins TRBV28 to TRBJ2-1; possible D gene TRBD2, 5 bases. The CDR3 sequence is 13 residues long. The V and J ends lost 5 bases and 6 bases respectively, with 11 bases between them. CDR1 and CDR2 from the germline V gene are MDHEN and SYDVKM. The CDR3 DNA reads TGTGCCAGCAGTGCCGGGATCTTCAATGAGCAGTTCTTC. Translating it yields CASSAGIFNEQFF.

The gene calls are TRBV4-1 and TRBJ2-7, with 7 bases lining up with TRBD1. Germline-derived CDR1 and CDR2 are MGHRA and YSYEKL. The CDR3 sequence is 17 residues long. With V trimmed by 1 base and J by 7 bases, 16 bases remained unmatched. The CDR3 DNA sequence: TGCGCCAGCAGCCAAGGGCGATTAGGACAGGTCTTAGGGGAGCAGTACTTC. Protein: CASSQGRLGQVLGEQYF.

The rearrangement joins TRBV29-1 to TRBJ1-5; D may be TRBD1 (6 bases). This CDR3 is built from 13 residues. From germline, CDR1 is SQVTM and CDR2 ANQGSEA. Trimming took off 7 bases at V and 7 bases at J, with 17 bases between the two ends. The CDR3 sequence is CSAQTGGGQPQHF. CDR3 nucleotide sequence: TGCAGCGCCCAGACAGGAGGCGGCCAGCCCCAGCATTTT.

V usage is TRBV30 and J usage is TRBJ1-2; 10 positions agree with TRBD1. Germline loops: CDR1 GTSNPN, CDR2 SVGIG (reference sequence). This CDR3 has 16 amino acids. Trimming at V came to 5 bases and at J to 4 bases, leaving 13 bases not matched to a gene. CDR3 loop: CAWSEGTGDYGYGYTF. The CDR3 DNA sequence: TGTGCCTGGTCTGAGGGGACAGGGGATTACGGCTATGGCTACACCTTC.

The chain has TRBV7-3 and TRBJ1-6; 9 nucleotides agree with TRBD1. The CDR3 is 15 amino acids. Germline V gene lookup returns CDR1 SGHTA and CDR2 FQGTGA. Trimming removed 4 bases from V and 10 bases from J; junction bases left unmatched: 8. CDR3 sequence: CASSSGQGRESPLHF. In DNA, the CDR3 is TGTGCCAGCAGCTCCGGACAGGGGCGGGAATCACCCCTCCACTTT.

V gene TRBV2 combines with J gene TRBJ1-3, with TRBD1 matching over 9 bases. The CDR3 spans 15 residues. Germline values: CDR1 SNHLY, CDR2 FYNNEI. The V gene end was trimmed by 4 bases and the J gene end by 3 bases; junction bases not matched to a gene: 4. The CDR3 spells CASSAGTGYGNTIYF. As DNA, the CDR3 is TGTGCCAGCAGTGCCGGGACAGGGTATGGAAACACCATATATTTT.

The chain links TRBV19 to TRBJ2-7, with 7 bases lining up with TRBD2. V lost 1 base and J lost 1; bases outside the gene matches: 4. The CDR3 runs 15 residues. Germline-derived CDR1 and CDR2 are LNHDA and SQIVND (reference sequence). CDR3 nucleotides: TGTGCCAGTAGTATAGTGGCTAGCGGATCCTACGAGCAGTACTTC. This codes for CASSIVASGSYEQYF.

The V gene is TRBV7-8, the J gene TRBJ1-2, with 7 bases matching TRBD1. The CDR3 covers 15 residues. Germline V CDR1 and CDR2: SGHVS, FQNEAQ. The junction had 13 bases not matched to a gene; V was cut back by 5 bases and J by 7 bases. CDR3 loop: CASSQTSGTVGGYTF. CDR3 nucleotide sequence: TGTGCCAGCAGCCAGACATCCGGGACAGTAGGTGGCTACACCTTC.

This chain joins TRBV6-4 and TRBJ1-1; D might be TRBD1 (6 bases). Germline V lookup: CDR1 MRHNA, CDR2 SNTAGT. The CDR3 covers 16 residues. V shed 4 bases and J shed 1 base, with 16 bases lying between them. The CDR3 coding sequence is TGTGCCAGCAGTGCACAGCCACAGGGCCCGAACACTGAAGCTTTCTTT. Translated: CASSAQPQGPNTEAFF.

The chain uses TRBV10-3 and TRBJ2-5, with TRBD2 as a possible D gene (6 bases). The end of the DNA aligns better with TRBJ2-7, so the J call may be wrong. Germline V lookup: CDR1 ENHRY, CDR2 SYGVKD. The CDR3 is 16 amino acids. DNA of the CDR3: TGTGCCATCAGTGAGTCGGTTAGGACTAATCATAACGAGCAGTACTTC. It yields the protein CAISESVRTNHNEQYF.

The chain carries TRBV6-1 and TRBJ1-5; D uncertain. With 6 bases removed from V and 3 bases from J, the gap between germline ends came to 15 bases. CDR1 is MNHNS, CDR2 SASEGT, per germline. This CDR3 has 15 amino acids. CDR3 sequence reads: CASSQGSGNNQPQHF. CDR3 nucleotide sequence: TGTGCCAGCAGCCAAGGGAGCGGAAACAATCAGCCCCAGCATTTT.

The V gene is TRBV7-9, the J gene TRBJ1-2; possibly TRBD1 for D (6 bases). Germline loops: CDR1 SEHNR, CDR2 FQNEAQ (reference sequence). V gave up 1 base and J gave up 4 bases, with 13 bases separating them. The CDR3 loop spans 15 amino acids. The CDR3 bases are TGTGCCAGCAGCTTAGAGGACAGAAGTGGCTATGGCTACACCTTC. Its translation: CASSLEDRSGYGYTF.

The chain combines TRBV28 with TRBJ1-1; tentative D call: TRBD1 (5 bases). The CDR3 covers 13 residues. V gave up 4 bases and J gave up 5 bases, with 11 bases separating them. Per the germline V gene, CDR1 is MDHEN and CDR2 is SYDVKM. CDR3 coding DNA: TGTGCCAGCAGTTGGGGGAGGAGGACTGAAGCTTTCTTT. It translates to CASSWGRRTEAFF.

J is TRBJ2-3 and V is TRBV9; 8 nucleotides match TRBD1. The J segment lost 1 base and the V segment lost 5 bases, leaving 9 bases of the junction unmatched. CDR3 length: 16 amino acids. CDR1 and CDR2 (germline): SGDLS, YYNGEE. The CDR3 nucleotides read TGTGCCAGCAGTCTAGAGGGACAGGCGGGCACAGATACGCAGTATTTT. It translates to CASSLEGQAGTDTQYF.